This record covers a single T cell receptor beta chain. This clonotype came up a few times. There is no known antigen for this receptor. Within one base of it there is no much larger clone, and no base qualities were kept. This sample was included in a study of T-cell reconstitution after alpha-beta-depleted transplantation in children (dated by TCRdb to 2016 to 2017). With respect to the entire study: T-cell immune reconstitution after TCRalphabeta/CD19-depleted allogeneic hematopoietic cell transplantation in children was quantitatively tracked in the study by means of TCR repertoire profiling.

Library construction relied on PCR. TCRdb lists the instrument as Illumina HiSeq 2500. TCR libraries were prepared with molecular barcoding, using unique molecular identifiers to normalize TCRbeta repertoire quantification. TCRdb reprocessed the public reads (quality trimming at Q25 with fastp, clone calling with MiXCR) and kept in-frame beta chains. Merged by CDR3 protein, the rows form single entries marked with the most common genes and DNA. In all, the sample holds approximately 510,000 distinct CDR3 sequences, and 15% to 20% of those were seen once. The ten largest clones represent 3% to 4% of the sample. The sequenced sample was PBMCs from the stem cell graft donor, obtained from the stem cell graft. The clonotype was recovered from a human donor who donated a stem cell graft to a child with acute lymphoblastic leukemia.

CDR3 region: CASGAGVGYNEQFF. The nucleotide sequence reads TGTGCCAGCGGAGCGGGAGTGGGCTACAATGAGCAGTTCTTC. The chain was built from TRBV9 and TRBJ2-1, with 8 junctional bases fitting TRBD2. Germline trimming amounts to 7 bases on V and 3 bases on J, with 6 as the count of junction bases outside the gene matches. Sequences SGDLS (CDR1) and YYNGEE (CDR2) are obtained from the germline V gene. The CDR3 numbers 14 residues from cysteine through phenylalanine. The sequence is cut down to CDR3 DNA, 42 bases in frame from base 1.